The rows below give T cell receptor beta chains drawn from one sample of a study of shared clonotypes between healthy human individuals. Produced via immunoSEQ multiplex PCR; TCRdb's table is partial and in-frame only. The data contain under 2,500,000 clones, approximately 94% of them singletons. The material sequenced was naive CD4+ T cells sorted from blood. All receptors derive from a man aged 18-30 years in good health. The CDR3 runs from the conserved cysteine through the conserved F or W. A D gene is named only where the DNA matches it firmly. Some rows mark clone size as missing; the rest say once, few, many or name a class of expanded clone.

CDR3 DNA	CDR3 protein	D gene	J gene	clone size	V gene
TGCGCCAGCAGCCAACCCACTAGCGGGAGGGCCCATGAGCAGTTCTTC	CASSQPTSGRAHEQFF	TRBD2	TRBJ2-1	.	TRBV4-1
TGTGCCATCAGTGAAACTCCGGGACCCCCGCCAGCTTTCTTT	CAISETPGPPPAFF	.	TRBJ1-1	.	TRBV10-3
TGTGCAGGGGCGCGGGGCAGCTCCTACGAGCAGTACTTC	CAGARGSSYEQYF	.	TRBJ2-7	.	TRBV7-9
TGTGCCAGCAGTTATCTCAGTGATAGCAATCAGCCCCAGCATTTT	CASSYLSDSNQPQHF	.	TRBJ1-5	.	TRBV6-6
TGTGCCAGCTCACACCGGGACAGGAGCACAGATACGCAGTATTTT	CASSHRDRSTDTQYF	TRBD1	TRBJ2-3	once	TRBV18
TGTGCCAGCAGTAAGACTAGCGGGGAGCAGTTCTTC	CASSKTSGEQFF	TRBD2	TRBJ2-1	.	TRBV6-6
TGCGCCAGCAGCTCTACAGGGAGCCTCACCGGGGAGCTGTTTTTT	CASSSTGSLTGELFF	.	TRBJ2-2	.	TRBV5-1
TGCGCCAGCAGCTTGGAGGCAGGGTGGTACACTGAAGCTTTCTTT	CASSLEAGWYTEAFF	.	TRBJ1-1	.	TRBV5-1
TGTGCCAGCGGGGAATCACCGCGAAATTCACCCCTCCACTTT	CASGESPRNSPLHF	.	TRBJ1-6	.	TRBV6-6
TGTGCCACCAAGGGGGACCGGACAGGGGTATCTAATTCACCCCTCCACTTT	CATKGDRTGVSNSPLHF	TRBD1	TRBJ1-6	.	TRBV27
TGTGCCTGGACCCCATGGAGGAACACTGAAGCTTTCTTT	CAWTPWRNTEAFF	.	TRBJ1-1	.	TRBV30
TGTGCCAGCTCACCACCCGGGACAGGGGGCGCGATCAGGGGCGGCTACACCTTC	CASSPPGTGGAIRGGYTF	TRBD1	TRBJ1-2	.	TRBV18
TGTGCCAGCGGAGGGACGGAATACTATGGCTACACCTTC	CASGGTEYYGYTF	.	TRBJ1-2	.	TRBV27
TGTGCCAGCAAATGGGGGGCGCAGGAAAAACTGTTTTTT	CASKWGAQEKLFF	.	TRBJ1-4	.	TRBV2
TGTGCCAGCAGTGAAGACAGGAAGGATAATGAAAAACTGTTTTTT	CASSEDRKDNEKLFF	.	TRBJ1-4	.	TRBV6-1
TGCAGCGGAGCGTGGAACACTGAAGCTTTCTTT	CSGAWNTEAFF	.	TRBJ1-1	.	TRBV29-1
TGCGCCAGCAGCCCGCGACAGGGGGTTGCCTACGAGCAGTACTTC	CASSPRQGVAYEQYF	TRBD1	TRBJ2-7	.	TRBV5-1
TGTGCCAGCAGTGAAGGCAGAATCTATGGCTACACCTTC	CASSEGRIYGYTF	.	TRBJ1-2	.	TRBV2
TGTGCTAGTGGTTTGGTACGGGGGGATTCCCACGGTGGCTACACCTTC	CASGLVRGDSHGGYTF	.	TRBJ1-2	.	TRBV12-5
TGTGCCAGTAGTATTAAGGCGGAGCTGTTTTTT	CASSIKAELFF	.	TRBJ2-2	.	TRBV19
TGCGCCAGCAGCACGGGACAGGGCAATGAGCAGTTCTTC	CASSTGQGNEQFF	TRBD1	TRBJ2-1	.	TRBV5-1
TGTGCCAGCAGTTCCCCCCTTAGGGGACTAGCGGGAGGAGATACGCAGTATTTT	CASSSPLRGLAGGDTQYF	TRBD2	TRBJ2-3	.	TRBV27
TGTGCCAGCAGTCCCCGGGACAGGGGCGCCGGGGAGCTGTTTTTT	CASSPRDRGAGELFF	TRBD1	TRBJ2-2	.	TRBV6-1
TGTGCCAGCAGTTCACTGATCTCTGGGGCCAACGTCCTGACTTTC	CASSSLISGANVLTF	.	TRBJ2-6	.	TRBV2
TGCGCCAGCAGCTTGCTCGGTTCCACAGATACGCAGTATTTT	CASSLLGSTDTQYF	.	TRBJ2-3	.	TRBV5-1
TGTGCCAGCAAACCGGGGACGGTGAATCAGCCCCAGCATTTT	CASKPGTVNQPQHF	.	TRBJ1-5	once	TRBV6-5
TGTGCCATCAGAGGACAGGGTTCGGGAAACGAGCAGTACTTC	CAIRGQGSGNEQYF	TRBD1	TRBJ2-7	.	TRBV10-3
TGTGCCAGCAGCTTCAGCCCGGGGGCAATAACTGAGCAGTTCTTC	CASSFSPGAITEQFF	.	TRBJ2-1	.	TRBV11-1
TGTGCCAGCAGCTTAGGGCAGTCGGCCTACGAGCAGTACTTC	CASSLGQSAYEQYF	.	TRBJ2-7	once	TRBV5-5
TGTGCCAGCAGTTACTCGTGGGACGAGCAGTACTTC	CASSYSWDEQYF	.	TRBJ2-7	.	TRBV6-6
TGTGCCAGCAGCAACAGGGGAAGTAGGTCCTACAATGAGCAGTTCTTC	CASSNRGSRSYNEQFF	TRBD1	TRBJ2-1	.	TRBV5-6
TGTGCCAGCAGATCAACTCGGACAGGGTCTGGCTACACCTTC	CASRSTRTGSGYTF	TRBD1	TRBJ1-2	.	TRBV28
TGCGCCAGCAGCTGGGAGGGGACTAAAGAGACCCAGTACTTC	CASSWEGTKETQYF	TRBD2	TRBJ2-5	.	TRBV5-1
TGTGCCAGCAGCCGACACCGGGATAACTATGGCTACACCTTC	CASSRHRDNYGYTF	.	TRBJ1-2	.	TRBV6-5
TGCGCCAGCACCTTGTCGGCCGGGACTAGCAACTACAATGAGCAGTTCTTC	CASTLSAGTSNYNEQFF	TRBD2	TRBJ2-1	.	TRBV5-1
TGTGCCAGCAGACCAGGGAAGACATACACTGAAGCTTTCTTT	CASRPGKTYTEAFF	.	TRBJ1-1	.	TRBV28
TGTGCCAGTTACAGTGGAATGAACACTGAAGCTTTCTTT	CASYSGMNTEAFF	.	TRBJ1-1	.	TRBV6-1
TGCGCCAGCAGTGACCTCGAGACAGGGACCAATGAGCAGTTCTTC	CASSDLETGTNEQFF	TRBD1	TRBJ2-1	.	TRBV10-1
TGTGCCAGCAGCCAAGATTCAACCTACAGGGGAGGGGCTTACGAGCAGTACTTC	CASSQDSTYRGGAYEQYF	.	TRBJ2-7	.	TRBV4-2
TGTGCCAGCAGCTTTCTAACCGGGACGGGCCAAGAGACCCAGTACTTC	CASSFLTGTGQETQYF	.	TRBJ2-5	.	TRBV7-9
TGTGCCAGCAGCGTAGGACACGGCTATGGCTACACCTTC	CASSVGHGYGYTF	.	TRBJ1-2	once	TRBV9
TGTGCCAGCATGACTAGCGGGGAGAACACCGGGGAGCTGTTTTTT	CASMTSGENTGELFF	TRBD2	TRBJ2-2	.	TRBV7-9
TGTGCCAGCAGTTACTCGTGGACTAGCGGGGAAGAGACCCAGTACTTC	CASSYSWTSGEETQYF	TRBD2	TRBJ2-5	.	TRBV6-5